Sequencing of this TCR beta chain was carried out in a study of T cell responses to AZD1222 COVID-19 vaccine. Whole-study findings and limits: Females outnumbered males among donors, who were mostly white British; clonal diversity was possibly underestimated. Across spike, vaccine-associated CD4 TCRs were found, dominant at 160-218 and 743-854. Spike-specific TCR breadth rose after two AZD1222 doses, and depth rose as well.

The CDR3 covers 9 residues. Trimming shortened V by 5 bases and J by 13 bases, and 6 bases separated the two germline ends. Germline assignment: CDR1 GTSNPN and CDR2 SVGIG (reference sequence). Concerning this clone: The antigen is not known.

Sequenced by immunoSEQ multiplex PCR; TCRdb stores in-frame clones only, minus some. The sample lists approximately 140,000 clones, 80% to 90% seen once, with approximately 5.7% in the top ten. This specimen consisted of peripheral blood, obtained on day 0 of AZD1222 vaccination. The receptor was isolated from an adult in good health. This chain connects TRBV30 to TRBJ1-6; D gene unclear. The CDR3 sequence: CAWAPPLHF. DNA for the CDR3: TGTGCCTGGGCCCCTCCCCTCCACTTT.